Following are 13 T cell receptor beta chains from one sample sequenced in a study of T cell responses to AZD1222 COVID-19 vaccine (TCRdb year 2021). Interpreted using the paper, the time point label stands for: about 28 days (+/-7) after the second vaccine dose. Library generation was performed with the immunoSEQ multiplex PCR assay. TCRdb took this table from immuneACCESS and kept in-frame rearrangements with V and J called. Such tables lack part of the clones; where checked against another copy, unresolved V genes explain under half of the gap, and the rest is unexplained. In this sample the table shows some 74,000 clones, about 85% of which occur a single time. The ten largest clones represent under 1.5% of the sample. The specimen comprised peripheral blood, sampled 28 days after the second AZD1222 dose. These receptors came from an adult who received the AZD1222 COVID-19 vaccine.

The chain carries TRBV19 and TRBJ1-5, with TRBD1 matching 7 bases. The germline CDR1 and CDR2 sequences are LNHDA and SQIVND (reference sequence). The CDR3 runs to 17 residues. V shed 2 bases and J 6 bases; nucleotides not matched to a gene: 13. The CDR3 sequence: CASSISWVGQAGQPQHF. The CDR3, as DNA: TGTGCCAGTAGTATATCGTGGGTCGGACAGGCGGGTCAGCCCCAGCATTTT.

V is TRBV6-1 and J is TRBJ1-5; a weak D match, TRBD1 (5 bases). The germline V gene has CDR1 MNHNS and CDR2 SASEGT. Trimming took 4 bases from V and 2 from J, leaving 21 bases between them. CDR3 size: 18 residues. CDR3 nucleotide sequence: TGTGCCAGCAGTGGGGAAAAGATTGGGGGAATCGGCAATCAGCCCCAGCATTTT. Translation gives CASSGEKIGGIGNQPQHF.

This rearrangement joins TRBV13 to TRBJ1-4, with D maybe TRBD1 (5 bases). The CDR3 totals 15 residues. Trimming left V 5 bases short and J 5 bases short, with 15 bases between. Germline V gives CDR1 PRHDT, CDR2 FYEKMQ (reference sequence). The CDR3 protein is CASSGDGTLNEKLFF. CDR3 nucleotides: TGTGCCAGCAGCGGGGATGGGACTCTAAATGAAAAACTGTTTTTT. The full variable domain, with the rest looked up from reference TRBV13 and TRBJ1-4, is AAGVIQSPRHLIKEKRETATLKCYPIPRHDTVYWYQQGPGQDPQFLISFYEKMQSDKGSIPDRFSAQQFSDYHSELNMSSLELGDSALYFCASSGDGTLNEKLFFGSGTQLSVL.

The chain recombines TRBV10-2 with TRBJ1-1; possibly TRBD1 for D (6 bases). Trimming stripped 5 bases from V and 0 bases from J, with 13 bases between. The germline gives CDR1 WSHSY, CDR2 SAAADI. There are 15 residues in the CDR3. The CDR3 here is CASSLTGTMNTEAFF. The CDR3 bases are TGCGCCAGCAGTCTAACAGGGACCATGAACACTGAAGCTTTCTTT.

J is TRBJ1-2 and V is TRBV19; 7 bases match TRBD1. The V gene's germline CDR1 is LNHDA and CDR2 SQIVND (reference sequence). With V trimmed by 4 bases and J by 8 bases, 13 bases remained unmatched. This CDR3 contains 15 residues. CDR3 protein: CASSNGITGAGGYTF. CDR3 sequence (DNA): TGTGCCAGTAGTAATGGAATCACAGGGGCGGGAGGCTACACCTTC. The whole variable domain, filled in from reference TRBV19 and TRBJ1-2, reads DGGITQSPKYLFRKEGQNVTLSCEQNLNHDAMYWYRQDPGQGLRLIYYSQIVNDFQKGDIAEGYSVSREKKESFPLTVTSAQKNPTAFYLCASSNGITGAGGYTFGSGTRLTVV.

V and J are TRBV7-2 and TRBJ2-5; D is ambiguous. V dropped 0 bases and J dropped 2 bases, with 10 bases sitting between them. From germline, CDR1 is SGHTA and CDR2 FQGNSA. The CDR3 extends over 15 amino acids. The CDR3, as DNA: TGTGCCAGCAGCTTAGCGCTTGGGCAGCAAGAGACCCAGTACTTC. Amino acid sequence: CASSLALGQQETQYF.

The rearrangement joins TRBV10-1 to TRBJ2-7; D unclear. Germline CDR1 WNHNN, CDR2 SYGVQD (reference sequence). This CDR3 has 14 amino acids. Trimming pared 4 bases from V and 3 bases from J, leaving 13 bases between. The CDR3 protein is CASSVSQDRYEQYF. CDR3 in DNA: TGCGCCAGCAGTGTTAGCCAGGATCGCTACGAGCAGTACTTC.

The chain links TRBV6-5 to TRBJ1-6, with 8 bases fitting TRBD1. From germline, CDR1 is MNHEY and CDR2 SVGAGI. This CDR3 comprises 14 residues. Losses at the gene ends were 6 bases for V and 7 bases for J; bases not matched to a gene: 5. CDR3 coding DNA: TGTGCCAGCAGATCCGGGACAGGCAATTCACCCCTCCACTTT. Translating it yields CASRSGTGNSPLHF.

The chain links TRBV4-1 to TRBJ2-3; TRBD2 matches 7 bases. Germline assignment: CDR1 MGHRA and CDR2 YSYEKL. V lost 1 base and J lost 1; bases outside the gene matches: 5. The CDR3 contains 16 residues. The CDR3 DNA reads TGCGCCAGCAGCCAAGGGGGGGGTAGCGGCACAGATACGCAGTATTTT. As protein: CASSQGGGSGTDTQYF.

The rearrangement links TRBV15 to TRBJ1-1; 7 nucleotides agree with TRBD1. The germline V gene has CDR1 LNHNV and CDR2 YYDKDF (reference sequence). The CDR3 spans 13 residues. Trimming took 5 bases from V and 5 from J; bases not matched to a gene: 5. CDR3 nucleotide sequence: TGTGCCACCAGCCTACAGGGGAGTACTGAAGCTTTCTTT. Translation gives CATSLQGSTEAFF.

The chain has TRBV19 and TRBJ1-2; TRBD1 matches at 9 bases. Germline V gives CDR1 LNHDA, CDR2 SQIVND (reference sequence). The length of the CDR3 is 17 residues. Losses at the gene ends were 10 bases for V and 4 bases for J; bases not matched to a gene: 19. The CDR3 DNA sequence: TGTGCCACCCAACAGGCGTCGGGCGGGACAGGGACCTATGGCTACACCTTC. This translates into CATQQASGGTGTYGYTF.

The rearrangement links TRBV7-3 to TRBJ2-3; D is ambiguous. Germline-derived CDR1 and CDR2 are SGHTA and FQGTGA. V dropped 1 base and J dropped 2 bases, with 10 bases sitting between them. The CDR3 consists of 15 residues. The CDR3 spells CASSLKGPPTDTQYF. For the CDR3, the DNA is TGTGCCAGCAGCTTAAAGGGCCCCCCCACAGATACGCAGTATTTT.

The chain is built from TRBV18 and TRBJ2-1; D possibly matches TRBD1 or TRBD2 (5 bases each). There are 14 residues in the CDR3. Trimming stripped 5 bases from V and 9 bases from J, with 17 bases between. Germline V gene sequence: CDR1 KGHSH, CDR2 LQKENI. CDR3 sequence: CASSIGTGLGEQFF. For the CDR3, the DNA is TGTGCCAGCTCAATCGGGACCGGACTGGGTGAGCAGTTCTTC.